The present T cell receptor (beta chain) was sequenced within a study of T cells expressing NK-cell markers. Study-wide context: HCMV seropositivity marked most of the eight sequenced donors; one was seronegative.

There are 17 residues in the CDR3. Germline assignment: CDR1 MDHEN and CDR2 SYDVKM. Note on this clonotype: Its antigen is as yet unknown.

Overall study results and limits: One observes that, in a few donors, these clonotypes were also the leading ones within the CD3+CD56-NKG2C+ fraction. Among CD8+ T cells from roughly six donors, dominant NKG2C+ clonotypes accounted for roughly 1.0-7.0%.

TCR beta libraries carry UMIs added by 5'RACE template switching. TCRdb reworked the 5' RACE reads into one entry per CDR3 protein, no DNA. This repertoire includes 400,000 to 500,000 distinct CDR3 sequences. Material: blood T cells: a sorted CD56 or NKG2C T cell subset, CD4+ or CD8+ T cells, or bulk PBMC T cells (not recorded which). The chain is built from TRBV28 and TRBJ2-1; TCRdb reports TRBD2, a call that lacks DNA to check it against. This clonotype originated in a woman between 18 and 69 years old in good health. CDR3 amino acids: CASSLFRTSGGGNEQFF. The full variable domain, rest sourced from reference TRBV28 and TRBJ2-1, is DVKVTQSSRYLVKRTGEKVFLECVQDMDHENMFWYRQDPGLGLRLIYFSYDVKMKEKGDIPEGYSVSREKKERFSLILESASTNQTSMYLCASSLFRTSGGGNEQFFGPGTRLTVL.